Included here is one TCR beta chain sequence, with context. Antigen: not known. The sample belongs to a study of beta chain features in type 1 diabetes. Background on the study: All of the samples together had more than 95 million sorted cells examined. Overall study results and limits: Any role of HLA type in TCRB rearrangement remained unresolved here.

Expressed TCRB transcripts got sequenced, as all isolated RNA was reverse transcribed. The table came from immunoSEQ multiplex PCR; TCRdb's copy has only in-frame clones and leaves some out. The table includes 620,000 or so clones, 15% detected once. Every donor provided one heparinised blood draw, which averaged about 110 mL. Each of the sorted populations had a purity greater than 95%. This TCR was recovered from a man aged 18 to 35 in good health. Source material: naive CD4+ T cells from blood.

CDR3 nucleotide sequence: TGCGCCAGCAGCCCTCTCGCGGGGGCACAAGAGACCCAGTACTTC. Its translation: CASSPLAGAQETQYF. The genes are TRBV5-1 and TRBJ2-5; TRBD2 is a possible D gene (7 bases). V dropped 4 bases and J dropped 2 bases, with 15 bases sitting between them. The CDR3 is 15 amino acids. Germline lookup yields CDR1 SGHRS and CDR2 YFSETQ.